This TCR beta chain emerged from a study of regulatory T cells in long-lasting Graves disease. Study-wide results and limits: Persistent disease was associated with favored TRBV28 usage and with favored use of TRBJ1-2 and TRBJ2-5.

Note on this clonotype: Its specificity is not known.

The CDR3 is 15 residues long. The V and J ends lost 2 bases and 5 bases respectively, with 15 bases between them. Per germline, CDR1 SNHLY and CDR2 FYNNEI. Arm-PCR with iRepertoire HTBI primers amplified the CDR3 regions for these TCR beta libraries. TCRdb itself ran the multiplex PCR reads through MiXCR, one entry per CDR3 protein. The sample contains 300,000 to 350,000 distinct CDR3 sequences, 15% to 20% of which appear only once. As to time point: persistent/refractory GD, antithyroid drugs over 5 years with positive TRAb. The TCR library was made from RNA extracted from PBMCs. Graves' disease was diagnosed by American Thyroid Association guidelines.

The chain links TRBV2 to TRBJ2-5; a possible D gene is TRBD1 (6 bases). The source of this sequence is a female donor with Graves disease. The source material was peripheral blood mononuclear cells (PBMCs), sampled when the disease was refractory, from a patient treated with antithyroid drugs. The CDR3, as DNA: TGTGCCAGCAGTGAAATAGGGGGAAGCTGGGAGACCCAGTACTTC. Translated, it gives CASSEIGGSWETQYF.